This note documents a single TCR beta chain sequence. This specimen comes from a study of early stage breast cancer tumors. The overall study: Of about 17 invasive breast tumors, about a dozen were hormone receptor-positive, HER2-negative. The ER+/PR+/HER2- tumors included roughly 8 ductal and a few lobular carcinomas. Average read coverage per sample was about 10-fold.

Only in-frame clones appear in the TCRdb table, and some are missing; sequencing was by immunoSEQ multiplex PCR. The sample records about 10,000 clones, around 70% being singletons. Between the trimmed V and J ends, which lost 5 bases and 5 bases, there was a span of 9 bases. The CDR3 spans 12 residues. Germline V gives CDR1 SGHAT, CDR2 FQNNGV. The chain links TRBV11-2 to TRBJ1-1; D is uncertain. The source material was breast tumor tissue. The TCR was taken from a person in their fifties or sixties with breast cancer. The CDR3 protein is CASSPTITEAFF. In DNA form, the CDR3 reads TGTGCCAGCAGCCCGACGATTACTGAAGCTTTCTTT.